This is a list of T cell receptor beta chains from one sample in a study of human T cells and chemical hapten exposure. Each CDR3 protein is one row after TCRdb ran MiXCR on the RACE reads. Seen here are some 100,000 distinct CDR3 sequences, about a tenth observed once, and the top ten hold 3.1%. The sample consisted of whole blood, taken in connection with sensitization to the hapten diphenylcyclopropenone (DPC). These TCRs come from a woman aged 40 to 50 with alopecia areata. Some clones in this sample may be carry-over from other donors' samples. CDR3s include the opening cysteine and the closing phenylalanine or tryptophan. Fields, in order: D gene, J gene, clone size, V gene, CDR3 DNA, CDR3 protein. D genes are given only for firm matches. The size entry is marked missing in some rows and otherwise reads once, few, many or a size class.

>TRBD1|TRBJ2-4|.|TRBV7-2
TGTGCCAGCAGCCGGGACAGGGGGCGCGACAAAAACATTCAGTACTTC
CASSRDRGRDKNIQYF
>TRBD2|TRBJ2-1|once|TRBV19
TGTGCCAGTAGTATGGTCCTAGCGGGGGGGCACGATGAGCAGTTCTTC
CASSMVLAGGHDEQFF
>.|TRBJ2-3|few|TRBV6-2/TRBV6-3
TGTGCCAGCAGTTACCTGGGACTCCGACGGACACTTACGCAGTATTTT
CASSYLGLRRTLTQYF
>.|TRBJ2-5|.|TRBV20-1
TGCAGTGCTGCGGTGGCAGGGGAGACCCAGTACTTC
CSAAVAGETQYF
>TRBD1|TRBJ2-5|.|TRBV20-1
TGCAGTGCCCCCACCGAGGGGGCGAAGACCCAGTACTTC
CSAPTEGAKTQYF
>.|TRBJ2-1|many|TRBV7-2
TGTGCCAGCAGCCATGACTCTGCCTACAATGAGCAGTTCTTC
CASSHDSAYNEQFF
>.|TRBJ1-1|many|TRBV7-6
TGTGCCAGCAGTGAAAGGGACACGAACACTGAAGCTTTCTTT
CASSERDTNTEAFF
>.|TRBJ1-1|few|TRBV20-1
TGCAGTGCTTTGAAGGTGACTGAAGCTTTCTTT
CSALKVTEAFF
>.|TRBJ2-4|.|TRBV7-9
TGTGCCAGCAGCGACACAGGGTCCACCAAAAACATTCAGTACTTC
CASSDTGSTKNIQYF
>TRBD1|TRBJ1-1|.|TRBV27
TGTGCCAGCAGTTTATGGGGTTTCTCGGGACAGGGGGCGACCACTGAAGCTTTCTTT
CASSLWGFSGQGATTEAFF
>.|TRBJ2-7|.|TRBV21-1
TGTGCCAGCAGCAATATCGTTCAGGTCTCCTACGAGCAGTACTTC
CASSNIVQVSYEQYF
>.|TRBJ1-2|.|TRBV6-6
TGTGCCAGCAGTTACTCCCAAATCTATGGCTACACCTTC
CASSYSQIYGYTF
>.|TRBJ1-5|many|TRBV7-2
TGTGCCAGCGGCGTACGGGGCAATCAGCCCCAGCATTTT
CASGVRGNQPQHF
>.|TRBJ1-4|many|TRBV6-5
TGTGCCAGCAGTTACTCTTTCGGCGAAAAACTGTTTTTT
CASSYSFGEKLFF
>.|TRBJ2-2|few|TRBV18
TGTGCCAGCTCACCACCGATAGGGATCGGGAGCACCGGGGAGCTGTTTTTT
CASSPPIGIGSTGELFF
>TRBD2|TRBJ2-7|many|TRBV5-4
TGTGCCAGCAGCTCGGGACTAGCGGGGGGAGAGGTTCTCGACGAGCAGTACTTC
CASSSGLAGGEVLDEQYF
>.|TRBJ2-1|many|TRBV11-2
TGTGCCAGCAGCTTAGACTTTGTTGAGCAGTTCTTC
CASSLDFVEQFF
>.|TRBJ1-1|many|TRBV6-5
TGTGCCAGCAGCCTAAATATGAACACTGAAGCTTTCTTT
CASSLNMNTEAFF
>TRBD2|TRBJ2-5|few|TRBV4-1
TGCGCCAGCAGCCAAGATAGGGCGGGGGGCCAAGAGACCCAGTACTTC
CASSQDRAGGQETQYF
>TRBD1|TRBJ1-5|.|TRBV6-1
TGTGCCAGCAGTGCAGGACAGGGTCTCAATCAGCCCCAGCATTTT
CASSAGQGLNQPQHF
>.|TRBJ1-2|few|TRBV5-1
TGCGCCAGCAGCCGGACAGAGACCTATGGCTACACCTTC
CASSRTETYGYTF
>.|TRBJ2-7|few|TRBV14
TGTGCCAGCAGCCAGGTCGGGGCCCCCTACGAGCAGTACTTC
CASSQVGAPYEQYF
>TRBD2|TRBJ2-1|many|TRBV6-6
TGTGCCAGCAGTTACACGACCTACGGACTAGCGTTAAACAATGAGCAGTTCTTC
CASSYTTYGLALNNEQFF
>.|TRBJ1-4|few|TRBV7-3
TGTGCCAGCAGCCCTCACCCGAATGAAAAACTGTTTTTT
CASSPHPNEKLFF
>.|TRBJ2-2|few|TRBV12-3/TRBV12-4
TGTGCCAGCAGTTACACGAGACTGAACACCGGGGAGCTGTTTTTT
CASSYTRLNTGELFF
>TRBD1|TRBJ1-2|.|TRBV7-2
TGTGCCAGCAGCCCCACAGGACAGGGGTATAATGGCTACACCTTC
CASSPTGQGYNGYTF
>.|TRBJ1-2|.|TRBV29-1
TGCAGCGTTGTGCGAGGGAATACTAACTATGGCTACACCTTC
CSVVRGNTNYGYTF
>.|TRBJ2-7|.|TRBV11-3
TGTGCCAGCAGCCTAGACGGGACAAAGGGCGAGCAGTACTTC
CASSLDGTKGEQYF
>.|TRBJ2-2|once|TRBV7-2
TGTGCCAGCAGCTTAGTTGTGGCTGTGAACACCGGGGAGCTGTTTTTT
CASSLVVAVNTGELFF
>.|TRBJ1-2|many|TRBV20-1
TGCAGTGCTAGGCAGGTCTATGGCTACACCTTC
CSARQVYGYTF
>.|TRBJ2-3|.|TRBV4-3
TGCGCCAGCAGCCAAGATCAGGCAGGGAGCACAGATACGCAGTATTTT
CASSQDQAGSTDTQYF
>TRBD1|TRBJ1-1|.|TRBV11-2
TGTGCCAGCAGCGGACAGGGGGCTCAGACTGAAGCTTTCTTT
CASSGQGAQTEAFF
>TRBD2|TRBJ2-3|.|TRBV2
TGTGCCAGCAGTGAAGGGCTAGCGGGGGGCGGAGATACGCAGTATTTT
CASSEGLAGGGDTQYF
>TRBD1|TRBJ1-1|many|TRBV15
TGTGCCACCAGACACAGGGGAGGAACTGAAGCTTTCTTT
CATRHRGGTEAFF
>TRBD2|TRBJ2-1|few|TRBV6-2/TRBV6-3
TGTGCCAGCAGTCCTAGCGGGGGCCGGACCAATGAGCAGTTCTTC
CASSPSGGRTNEQFF
>.|TRBJ2-3|few|TRBV27
TGTGCCAGCAGTTCCCCCCCATGGGATACGCAGTATTTT
CASSSPPWDTQYF